The source of this T cell receptor beta chain is a study of response to subunit inactivated influenza vaccine. TCRdb called the RT-PCR reads again in MiXCR, with one record for every CDR3 protein. The repertoire holds a few hundred thousand distinct CDR3 sequences, with over 9% as singletons. The CDR3 loop spans 15 amino acids. Trimming removed 6 bases from V and 14 bases from J; junction bases left unmatched: 12. V is TRBV12-3 or TRBV12-4 and J is TRBJ2-3, with 15 bases fitting TRBD2. The source was non-naive T cells sorted from PBMCs, collected around 15 days before vaccination. This TCR came from a man aged 50 to 60 who received an inactivated influenza vaccine. CDR3 nucleotides: TGTGCCAGCAGCCCCTCGACGGGACTAGCGGGAGGTTTGTATTTT. Its protein product is CASSPSTGLAGGLYF.